Listed below are T cell receptor beta chains from one sample, sequenced in a study of cytomegalovirus exposure and HLA in healthy donors. Produced via immunoSEQ multiplex PCR; TCRdb's table is partial and in-frame only. This sample yields fewer than 300,000 clones, of which roughly 89% are seen a single time; about 4% belongs to the top ten. Input material: PBMCs. The receptors here all came from a man in his forties in good health and CMV-seropositive. The CDR3 runs from the conserved cysteine through the conserved F or W. Fields, in order: D gene, J gene, V gene, clone size, CDR3 DNA, CDR3 protein. A D gene is named only where the DNA matches it firmly. Only some rows state a clone size, as once, few, many or a class for expanded clones.

d_gene: TRBD2; j_gene: TRBJ2-1; v_gene: TRBV13; abundance: .; CDR3nt: TGTGCCAGCAGGGCCGGACTAGCGGGATCCTATGAGCAGTTCTTC; CDR3aa: CASRAGLAGSYEQFF
d_gene: .; j_gene: TRBJ1-1; v_gene: TRBV19; abundance: .; CDR3nt: TGTGCCAGTAGTCCTGGGGGGGACACTGAAGCTTTCTTT; CDR3aa: CASSPGGDTEAFF
d_gene: TRBD2; j_gene: TRBJ2-4; v_gene: TRBV7-2; abundance: once; CDR3nt: TGTGCCAGCAGCCCAGAGGGAGGGTTAGCCAAAAACATTCAGTACTTC; CDR3aa: CASSPEGGLAKNIQYF
d_gene: TRBD2; j_gene: TRBJ2-1; v_gene: TRBV4-1; abundance: .; CDR3nt: TGCGCCAGCAGCCTATGGAACAGCGGGAGTGGGGGCAATGAGCAGTTCTTC; CDR3aa: CASSLWNSGSGGNEQFF
d_gene: .; j_gene: TRBJ1-3; v_gene: TRBV6-1; abundance: .; CDR3nt: TGTGCCAGCAGCTTAGGGGGTACTGGAAACACCATATATTTT; CDR3aa: CASSLGGTGNTIYF
d_gene: TRBD1; j_gene: TRBJ2-5; v_gene: TRBV19; abundance: .; CDR3nt: TGTGCCAGTGGGGACAGCCAAGAGACCCAGTACTTC; CDR3aa: CASGDSQETQYF
d_gene: .; j_gene: TRBJ1-3; v_gene: TRBV4-1; abundance: few; CDR3nt: TGCGCCAGCAGCCAAGATCCCTCCTCTGGAAACACCATATATTTT; CDR3aa: CASSQDPSSGNTIYF
d_gene: .; j_gene: TRBJ2-2; v_gene: TRBV6-5; abundance: .; CDR3nt: TGTGCCAGCAGAAGGGGGGGGGCCGGGGAGCTGTTTTTT; CDR3aa: CASRRGGAGELFF
d_gene: TRBD1; j_gene: TRBJ1-1; v_gene: TRBV28; abundance: .; CDR3nt: TGTGCCAGCAGCCGGGACAGGGTCACTGAAGCTTTCTTT; CDR3aa: CASSRDRVTEAFF
d_gene: .; j_gene: TRBJ1-1; v_gene: TRBV4-1; abundance: .; CDR3nt: TGCGCCAGCAGCCACCCCGCCGCAGTAACTGAAGCTTTCTTT; CDR3aa: CASSHPAAVTEAFF
d_gene: TRBD1; j_gene: TRBJ1-1; v_gene: TRBV18; abundance: .; CDR3nt: TGTGCCAGCTCACCGTCACAGGGGAATACTGAAGCTTTCTTT; CDR3aa: CASSPSQGNTEAFF
d_gene: TRBD2; j_gene: TRBJ2-3; v_gene: TRBV19; abundance: once; CDR3nt: TGTGCCAGTAGTCCGCTCATCCCAGCGGGAGGGGGCACAGATACGCAGTATTTT; CDR3aa: CASSPLIPAGGGTDTQYF
d_gene: .; j_gene: TRBJ1-4; v_gene: TRBV27; abundance: .; CDR3nt: TGTGCCAGCAGGTTCAACACAGGGCCCAATGAAAAACTGTTTTTT; CDR3aa: CASRFNTGPNEKLFF
d_gene: .; j_gene: TRBJ2-7; v_gene: TRBV4-3; abundance: .; CDR3nt: TGCGCCAGCAGCCAAGGGTCAGGGGGGTGGTACGAGCAGTACTTC; CDR3aa: CASSQGSGGWYEQYF
d_gene: TRBD1; j_gene: TRBJ1-2; v_gene: TRBV11-3; abundance: .; CDR3nt: TGTGCCAGCAGCTTAGGACAGGGCATCTATGGCTACACCTTC; CDR3aa: CASSLGQGIYGYTF
d_gene: .; j_gene: TRBJ2-5; v_gene: TRBV4-1; abundance: .; CDR3nt: TGCGCCAGCAGCCAAGGTACCCAGGGGAGAGAGACCCAGTACTTC; CDR3aa: CASSQGTQGRETQYF
d_gene: .; j_gene: TRBJ1-1; v_gene: TRBV10-3; abundance: few; CDR3nt: TGTGCCACCGGGAACACTGAAGCTTTCTTT; CDR3aa: CATGNTEAFF
d_gene: .; j_gene: TRBJ1-1; v_gene: TRBV7-9; abundance: .; CDR3nt: TGTTCCAGCAGCCCTAAGAACACTGAAGCTTTCTTT; CDR3aa: CSSSPKNTEAFF
d_gene: TRBD1; j_gene: TRBJ1-4; v_gene: TRBV28; abundance: once; CDR3nt: TGTGCCAGCAGTTTGGTGGACAGGGGGCGCGGAAAACTGTTTTTT; CDR3aa: CASSLVDRGRGKLFF
d_gene: TRBD1; j_gene: TRBJ1-2; v_gene: TRBV15; abundance: .; CDR3nt: TGTGCCACCAGCAGAGGGGCAGGGGGCGCATATGGCTACACCTTC; CDR3aa: CATSRGAGGAYGYTF
d_gene: .; j_gene: TRBJ2-7; v_gene: TRBV6-1; abundance: .; CDR3nt: TGTGCCAGCAGGGATTCGTCTAGGATGTGGTACGAGCAGTACTTC; CDR3aa: CASRDSSRMWYEQYF